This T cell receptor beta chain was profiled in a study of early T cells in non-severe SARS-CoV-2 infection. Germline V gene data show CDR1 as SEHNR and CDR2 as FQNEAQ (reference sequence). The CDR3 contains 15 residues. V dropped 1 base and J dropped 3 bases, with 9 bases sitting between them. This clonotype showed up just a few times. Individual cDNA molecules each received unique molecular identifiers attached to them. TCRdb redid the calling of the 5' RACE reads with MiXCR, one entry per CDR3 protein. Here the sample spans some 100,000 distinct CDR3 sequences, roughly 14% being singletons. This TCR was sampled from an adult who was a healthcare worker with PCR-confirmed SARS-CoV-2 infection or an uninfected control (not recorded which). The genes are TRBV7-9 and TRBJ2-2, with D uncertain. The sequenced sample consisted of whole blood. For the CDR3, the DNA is TGTGCCAGCAGCTTAGGGATGGCTGACACCGGGGAGCTGTTTTTT. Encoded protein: CASSLGMADTGELFF.